The entry below describes one T cell receptor (beta chain). The target of this receptor is not known. Base qualities are not at hand, and no much larger clone is one base apart. Libraries came from the immunoSEQ multiplex PCR assay. TCRdb took over this immuneACCESS table, retaining in-frame rearrangements with V and J assigned. Such tables are incomplete; in checked studies, under half of the missing clones stem from an unresolved V gene, and the remainder is unexplained. In all, the sample holds some 81,000 clones, and about 89% of those were seen once. The leading ten clones occupy around 2% of the sample. CDR1 SNHLY and CDR2 FYNNEI are derived from the germline V gene. From the cysteine through the phenylalanine, the CDR3 covers 13 amino acids. The CDR3 DNA has 39 bases and is translated from base 1. V loses 6 bases of germline sequence and J loses 5 bases, and the interval between the two ends is 10 bases.

This entry is derived from a study of T cell changes during pregnancy in multiple sclerosis (dated by TCRdb to about 2019). Concerning the study at large: The study looked at changes in the T cell repertoire across pregnancy in women with multiple sclerosis.

The chain is assembled from TRBV2 and TRBJ2-2, and the D gene may be TRBD1, 5 bases matching. The clonotype comes from a female donor with multiple sclerosis, enrolled in a pregnancy study. The sequenced sample was peripheral blood, obtained before pregnancy. The CDR3 region reads CASRQSGTGELFF. The nucleotides are TGTGCCAGCAGACAATCAGGGACCGGGGAGCTGTTTTTT. The variable domain in full, with residues beyond the CDR3 obtained from the reference TRBV2 and TRBJ2-2 genes, is EPEVTQTPSHQVTQMGQEVILRCVPISNHLYFYWYRQILGQKVEFLVSFYNNEISEKSEIFDDQFSVERPDGSNFTLKIRSTKLEDSAMYFCASRQSGTGELFFGEGSRLTVL.